This T cell receptor beta chain is from a study of technical replicates of blood from a few donors. The CDR3 has 15 residues. From germline, CDR1 is SGHDN and CDR2 FVKESK. The V gene lost 1 base and the J gene lost 4 bases, with 10 bases spanning the gap. Data came from immunoSEQ multiplex PCR; TCRdb stores just in-frame clones and leaves some out. The sample holds about 73,000 clones, roughly nine tenths seen once. The chain is built from TRBV14 and TRBJ2-2; D possibly corresponds to TRBD2 (5 bases). This receptor was identified in a human donor in good health. Some clones in this sample may be carry-over from other donors' samples. The sample comprised PBMCs. The CDR3 loop is CASSQVGSRTGELFF. CDR3 sequence (DNA): TGTGCCAGCAGCCAAGTTGGGAGTCGCACCGGGGAGCTGTTTTTT. Looking up the rest from reference TRBV14 and TRBJ2-2 gives the full variable domain: EAGVTQFPSHSVIEKGQTVTLRCDPISGHDNLYWYRRVMGKEIKFLLHFVKESKQDESGMPNNRFLAERTGGTYSTLKVQPAELEDSGVYFCASSQVGSRTGELFFGEGSRLTVL.